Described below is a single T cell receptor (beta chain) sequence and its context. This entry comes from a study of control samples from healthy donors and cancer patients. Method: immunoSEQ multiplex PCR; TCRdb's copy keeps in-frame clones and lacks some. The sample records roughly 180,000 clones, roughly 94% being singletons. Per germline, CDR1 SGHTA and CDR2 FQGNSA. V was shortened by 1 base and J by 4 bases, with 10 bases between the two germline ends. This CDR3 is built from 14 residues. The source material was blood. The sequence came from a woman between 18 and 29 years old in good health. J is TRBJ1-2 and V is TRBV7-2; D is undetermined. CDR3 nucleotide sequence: TGTGCCAGCAGCTTAGACGCCAGCTTCTATGGCTACACCTTC. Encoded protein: CASSLDASFYGYTF.